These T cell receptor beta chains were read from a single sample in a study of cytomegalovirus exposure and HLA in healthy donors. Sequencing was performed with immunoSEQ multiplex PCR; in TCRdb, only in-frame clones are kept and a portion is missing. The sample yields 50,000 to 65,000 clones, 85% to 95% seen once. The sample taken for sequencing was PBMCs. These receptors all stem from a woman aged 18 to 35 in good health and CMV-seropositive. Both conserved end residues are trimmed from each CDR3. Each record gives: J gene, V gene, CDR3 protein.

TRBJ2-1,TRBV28,ASSLRQRYNEQF
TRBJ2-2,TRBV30,AWSVGLNTGELF
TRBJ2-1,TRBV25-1,ASSVRVNNEQF
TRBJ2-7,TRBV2,ASISRTTLGEQY
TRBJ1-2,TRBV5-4,ASSRDRFSNYGYT
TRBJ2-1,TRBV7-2,ASSLAEGLAGYNEQF
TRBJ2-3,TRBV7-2,ASSEGRLAGVTDTQY
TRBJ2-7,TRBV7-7,ASSPLGATSYEQY
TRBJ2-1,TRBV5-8,ASTRPGLHSANEQF
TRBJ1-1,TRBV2,ASRAGTGVLPTMNTEAF
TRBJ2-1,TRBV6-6,ASSYSNEQF
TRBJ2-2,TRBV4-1,ASSQDEATFAPDSGELF
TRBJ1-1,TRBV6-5,ASSSPGANTEAF
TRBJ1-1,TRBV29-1,SVEEGNTEAF
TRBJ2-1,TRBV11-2,ASQTGYNEQF
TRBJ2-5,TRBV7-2,ASSLSRGYQETQY
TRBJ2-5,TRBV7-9,ASSLGLTETQY
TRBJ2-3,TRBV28,ASSSSGGRTDTQY
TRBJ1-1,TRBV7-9,ASSAQGGTEAF
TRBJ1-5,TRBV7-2,ASSLAGGANSNQPQH
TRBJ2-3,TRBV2,ASSSGEPGSHSDTQY
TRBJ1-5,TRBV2,ASRREADSNQPQH
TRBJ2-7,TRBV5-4,ASSRRTGGTVYEQY
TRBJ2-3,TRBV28,ASSWGVHTDTQY
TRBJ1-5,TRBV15,ATSREEGGQPQH
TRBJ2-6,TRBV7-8,ASSLLGRGSGANVLT
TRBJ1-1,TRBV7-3,ASSGHRDTEAF
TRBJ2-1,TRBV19,ASNPDRRYNEQF
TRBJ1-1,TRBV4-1,ASSPGLLTMNTEAF
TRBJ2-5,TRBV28,ASNPLGRETQY
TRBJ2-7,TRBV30,AWTTENSYEQY
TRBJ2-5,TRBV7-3,ASSLAAPLGTQY
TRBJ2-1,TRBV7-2,ASSLELAGVYNEQF
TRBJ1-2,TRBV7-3,ASSLTGGKNYGYT
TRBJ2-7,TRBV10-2,ASSETWGGQY
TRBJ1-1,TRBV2,ASNYRGLAEAF
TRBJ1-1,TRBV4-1,ASSQGRGRMNTEAF
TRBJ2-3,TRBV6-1,ASSGTEGADTQY
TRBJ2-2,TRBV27,ASSFQAADTGELF
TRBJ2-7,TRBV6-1,ASSEYREGPYEQY
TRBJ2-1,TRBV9,ASSVGVASGFYNEQF
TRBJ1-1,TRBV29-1,SGREGGDTEAF
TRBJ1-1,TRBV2,ASRTDSTEAF
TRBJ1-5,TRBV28,ASSHRGLNQPQH
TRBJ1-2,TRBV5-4,ASSLFPGTGRNGYT
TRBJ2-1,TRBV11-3,ASSSSRQPYNEQF
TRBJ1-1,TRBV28,ASSATGQGSEAF
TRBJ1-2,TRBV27,ASSWYGGEGYT
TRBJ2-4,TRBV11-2,ASSPREDIQY
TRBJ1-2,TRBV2,ASQGGQGVSYT
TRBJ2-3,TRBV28,AGGGGGTDTQY
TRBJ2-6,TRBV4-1,ASSQGALARGSLAGANVLT
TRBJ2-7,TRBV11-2,ASSPQGYEQY
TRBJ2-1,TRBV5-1,ASSLAGGGNEQF
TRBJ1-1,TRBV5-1,ASSPTGQGMNTEAF
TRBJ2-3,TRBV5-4,ASSWGGTRGDTQY